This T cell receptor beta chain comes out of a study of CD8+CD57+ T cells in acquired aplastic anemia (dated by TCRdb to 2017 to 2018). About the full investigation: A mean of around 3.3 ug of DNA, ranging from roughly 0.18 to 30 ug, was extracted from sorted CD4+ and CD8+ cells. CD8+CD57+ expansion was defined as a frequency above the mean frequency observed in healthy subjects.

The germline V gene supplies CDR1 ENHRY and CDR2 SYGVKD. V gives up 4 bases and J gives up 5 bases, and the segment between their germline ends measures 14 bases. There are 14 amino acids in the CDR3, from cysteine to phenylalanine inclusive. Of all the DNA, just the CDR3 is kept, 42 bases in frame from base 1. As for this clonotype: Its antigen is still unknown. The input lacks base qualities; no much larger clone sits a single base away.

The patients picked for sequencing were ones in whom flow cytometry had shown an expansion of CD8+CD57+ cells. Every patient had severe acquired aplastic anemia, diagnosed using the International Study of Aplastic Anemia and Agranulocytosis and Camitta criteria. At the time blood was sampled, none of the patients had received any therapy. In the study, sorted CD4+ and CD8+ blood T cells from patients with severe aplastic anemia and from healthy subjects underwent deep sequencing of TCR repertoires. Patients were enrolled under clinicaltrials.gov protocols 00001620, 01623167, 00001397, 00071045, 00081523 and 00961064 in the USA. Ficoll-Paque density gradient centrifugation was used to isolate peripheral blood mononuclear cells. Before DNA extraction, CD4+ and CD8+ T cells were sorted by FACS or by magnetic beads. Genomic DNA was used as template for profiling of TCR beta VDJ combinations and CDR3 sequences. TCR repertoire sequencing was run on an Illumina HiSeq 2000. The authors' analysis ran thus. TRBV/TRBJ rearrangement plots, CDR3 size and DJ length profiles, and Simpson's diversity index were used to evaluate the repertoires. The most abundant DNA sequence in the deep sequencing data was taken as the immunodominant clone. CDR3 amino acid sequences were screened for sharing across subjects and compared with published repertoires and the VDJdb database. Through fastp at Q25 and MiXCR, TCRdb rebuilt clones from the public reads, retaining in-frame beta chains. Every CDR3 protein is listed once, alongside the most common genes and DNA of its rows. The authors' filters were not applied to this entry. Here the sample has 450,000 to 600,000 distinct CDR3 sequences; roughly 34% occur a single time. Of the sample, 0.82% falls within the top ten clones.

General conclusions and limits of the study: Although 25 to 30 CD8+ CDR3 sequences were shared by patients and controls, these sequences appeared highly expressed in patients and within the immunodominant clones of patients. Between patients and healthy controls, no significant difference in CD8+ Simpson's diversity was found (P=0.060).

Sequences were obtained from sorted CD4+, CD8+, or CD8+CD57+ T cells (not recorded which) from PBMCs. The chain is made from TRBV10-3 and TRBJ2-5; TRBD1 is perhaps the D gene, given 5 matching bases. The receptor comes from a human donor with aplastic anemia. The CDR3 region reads CAISVSTRAETQYF. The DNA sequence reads TGTGCCATCAGTGTCTCGACCAGGGCGGAGACCCAGTACTTC.